This T cell receptor (beta chain) was sequenced in a study of blood T cell repertoires in COVID-19. Study details: Sample material is recorded as cDNA or gDNA derived from T cells, B-cell-depleted T cells, or PBMCs.

This CDR3 spans 15 amino acids. Germline V gene data show CDR1 as KGHDR and CDR2 as SFDVKD. Trimming took 4 bases from V and 6 from J; bases not matched to a gene: 8. Data came from immunoSEQ multiplex PCR; TCRdb stores just in-frame clones and leaves some out. The top ten hold about 4.5% of the sample, which has 150,000 to 200,000 clones, around 89% seen once. Sequenced sample: peripheral blood. The TCR was taken from a human donor in a cohort sampled during active COVID-19. The chain joins TRBV24-1 to TRBJ2-1, with 7 bases lining up with TRBD1. The CDR3 sequence is CATSDPLTGANEQFF. The CDR3 coding sequence is TGTGCCACCAGTGACCCGCTCACAGGGGCCAATGAGCAGTTCTTC.